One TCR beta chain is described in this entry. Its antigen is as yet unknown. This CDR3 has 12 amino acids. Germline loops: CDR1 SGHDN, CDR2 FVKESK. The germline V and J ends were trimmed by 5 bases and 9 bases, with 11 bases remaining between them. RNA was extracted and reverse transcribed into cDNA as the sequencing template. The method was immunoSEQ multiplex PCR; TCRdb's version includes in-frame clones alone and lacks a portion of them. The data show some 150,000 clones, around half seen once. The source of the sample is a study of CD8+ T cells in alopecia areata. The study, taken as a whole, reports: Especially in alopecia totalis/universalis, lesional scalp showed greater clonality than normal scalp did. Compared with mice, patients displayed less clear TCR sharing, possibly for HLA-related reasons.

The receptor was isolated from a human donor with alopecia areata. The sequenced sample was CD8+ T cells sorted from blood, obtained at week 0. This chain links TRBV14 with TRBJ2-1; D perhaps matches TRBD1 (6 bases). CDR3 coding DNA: TGTGCCAGCAGCGTTGGGACATTTGAGCAGTTCTTC. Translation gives CASSVGTFEQFF.